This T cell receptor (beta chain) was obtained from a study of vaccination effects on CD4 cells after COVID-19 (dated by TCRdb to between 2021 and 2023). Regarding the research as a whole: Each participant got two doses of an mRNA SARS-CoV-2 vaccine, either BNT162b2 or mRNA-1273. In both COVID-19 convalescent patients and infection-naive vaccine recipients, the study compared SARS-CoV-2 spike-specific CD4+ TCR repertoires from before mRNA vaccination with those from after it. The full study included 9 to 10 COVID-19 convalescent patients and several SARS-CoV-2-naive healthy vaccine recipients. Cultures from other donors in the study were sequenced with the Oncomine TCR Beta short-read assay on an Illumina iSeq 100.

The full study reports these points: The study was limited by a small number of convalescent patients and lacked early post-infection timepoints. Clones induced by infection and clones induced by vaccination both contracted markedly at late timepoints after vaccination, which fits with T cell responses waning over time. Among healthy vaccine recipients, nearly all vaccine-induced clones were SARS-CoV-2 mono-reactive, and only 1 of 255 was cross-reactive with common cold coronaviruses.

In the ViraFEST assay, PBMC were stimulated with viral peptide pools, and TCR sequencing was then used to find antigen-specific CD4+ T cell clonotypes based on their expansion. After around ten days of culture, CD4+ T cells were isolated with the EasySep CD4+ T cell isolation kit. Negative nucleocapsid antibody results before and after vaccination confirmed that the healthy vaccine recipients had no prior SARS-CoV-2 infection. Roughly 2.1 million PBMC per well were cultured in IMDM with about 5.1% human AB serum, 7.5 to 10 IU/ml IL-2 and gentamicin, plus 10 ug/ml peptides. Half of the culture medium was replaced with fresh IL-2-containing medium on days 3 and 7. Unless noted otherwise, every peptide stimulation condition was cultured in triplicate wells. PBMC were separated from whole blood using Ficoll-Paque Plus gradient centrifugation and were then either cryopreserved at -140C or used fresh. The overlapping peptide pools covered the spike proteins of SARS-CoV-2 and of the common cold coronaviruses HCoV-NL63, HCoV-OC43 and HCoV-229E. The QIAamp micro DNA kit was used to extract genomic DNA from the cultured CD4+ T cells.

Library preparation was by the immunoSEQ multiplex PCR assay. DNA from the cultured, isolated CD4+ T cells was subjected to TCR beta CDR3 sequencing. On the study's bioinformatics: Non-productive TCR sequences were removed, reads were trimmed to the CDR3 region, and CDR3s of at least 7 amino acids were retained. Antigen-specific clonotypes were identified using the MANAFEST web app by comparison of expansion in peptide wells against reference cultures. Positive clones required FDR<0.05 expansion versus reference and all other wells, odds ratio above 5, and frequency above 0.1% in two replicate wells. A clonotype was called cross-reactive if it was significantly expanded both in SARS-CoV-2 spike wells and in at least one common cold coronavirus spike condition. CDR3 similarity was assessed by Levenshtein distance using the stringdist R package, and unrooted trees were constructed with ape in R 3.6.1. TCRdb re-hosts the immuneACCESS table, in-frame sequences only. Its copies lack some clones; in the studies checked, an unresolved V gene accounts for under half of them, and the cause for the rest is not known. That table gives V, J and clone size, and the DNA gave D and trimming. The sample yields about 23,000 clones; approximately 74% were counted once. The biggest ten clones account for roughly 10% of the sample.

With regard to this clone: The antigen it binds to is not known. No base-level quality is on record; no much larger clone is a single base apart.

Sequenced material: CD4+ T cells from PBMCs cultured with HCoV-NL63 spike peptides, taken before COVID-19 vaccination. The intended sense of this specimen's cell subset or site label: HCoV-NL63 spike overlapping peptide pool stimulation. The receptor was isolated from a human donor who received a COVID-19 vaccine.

The DNA is TGTGCCAGCAGCCCTATAGGGACCGTAGGCTACGAGCAGTACTTC. This encodes CASSPIGTVGYEQYF. This sequence uses TRBV3-1 (or the pseudogene TRBV3-2) and TRBJ2-7; the D call could be TRBD1 or TRBD2, with each sharing 5 bases. CDR1 LGHDT and CDR2 YNNKEL were looked up in the germline V gene (reference sequence). V drops 4 bases and J drops 3 bases, leaving 16 bases in between. Reading from cysteine to phenylalanine, the CDR3 counts 15 amino acids. Only the CDR3 part of the read is kept: 45 bases, read in frame from the first base.